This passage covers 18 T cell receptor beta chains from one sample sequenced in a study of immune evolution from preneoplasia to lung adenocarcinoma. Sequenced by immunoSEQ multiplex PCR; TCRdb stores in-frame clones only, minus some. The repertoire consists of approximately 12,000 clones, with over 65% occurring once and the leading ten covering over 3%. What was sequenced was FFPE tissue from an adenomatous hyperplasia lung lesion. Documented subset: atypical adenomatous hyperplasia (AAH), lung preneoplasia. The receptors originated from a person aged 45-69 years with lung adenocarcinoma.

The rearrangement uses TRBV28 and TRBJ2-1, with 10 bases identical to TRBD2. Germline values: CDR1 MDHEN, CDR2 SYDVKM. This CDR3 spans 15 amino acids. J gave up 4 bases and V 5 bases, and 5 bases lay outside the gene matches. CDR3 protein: CASSPSSGSYNEQFF. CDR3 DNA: TGTGCCAGCAGTCCCTCTAGCGGGAGTTACAATGAGCAGTTCTTC.

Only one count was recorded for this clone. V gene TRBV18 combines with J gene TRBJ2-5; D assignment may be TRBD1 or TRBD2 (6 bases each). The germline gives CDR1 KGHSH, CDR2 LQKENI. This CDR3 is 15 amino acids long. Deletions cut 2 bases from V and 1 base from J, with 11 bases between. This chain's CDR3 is CASSPTQGLQETQYF. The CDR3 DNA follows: TGTGCCAGCTCACCAACACAGGGACTCCAAGAGACCCAGTACTTC.

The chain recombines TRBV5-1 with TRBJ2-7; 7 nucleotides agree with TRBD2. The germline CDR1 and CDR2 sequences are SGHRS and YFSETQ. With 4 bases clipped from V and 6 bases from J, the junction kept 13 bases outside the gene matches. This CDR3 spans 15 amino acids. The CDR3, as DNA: TGCGCCAGCAGCCCCGAGACCGGACTAGTGGGCGAGCAGTACTTC. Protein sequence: CASSPETGLVGEQYF.

The DNA for the CDR3 is TGTGCCAGCTCACCACCCGTAGGTTGGGAGCAGTTCTTC. As protein: CASSPPVGWEQFF. The chain combines TRBV18 with TRBJ2-1; the D is unclear. V was trimmed by 0 bases and J by 10 bases, leaving 10 bases between them. The CDR3 covers 13 residues. Germline V CDR1 and CDR2: KGHSH, LQKENI.

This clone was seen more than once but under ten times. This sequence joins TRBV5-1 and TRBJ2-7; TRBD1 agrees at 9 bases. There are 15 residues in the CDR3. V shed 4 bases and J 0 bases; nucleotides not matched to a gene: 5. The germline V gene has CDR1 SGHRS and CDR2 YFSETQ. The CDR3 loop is CASSPGQGVSYEQYF. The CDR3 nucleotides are TGCGCCAGCAGCCCGGGACAGGGCGTCTCCTACGAGCAGTACTTC.

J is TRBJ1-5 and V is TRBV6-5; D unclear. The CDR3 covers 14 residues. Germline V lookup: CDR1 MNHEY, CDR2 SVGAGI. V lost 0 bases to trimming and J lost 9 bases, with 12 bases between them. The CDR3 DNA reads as TGTGCCAGCAGTTACTCGATAGGAGGTCGGCCCCAGCATTTT. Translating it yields CASSYSIGGRPQHF.

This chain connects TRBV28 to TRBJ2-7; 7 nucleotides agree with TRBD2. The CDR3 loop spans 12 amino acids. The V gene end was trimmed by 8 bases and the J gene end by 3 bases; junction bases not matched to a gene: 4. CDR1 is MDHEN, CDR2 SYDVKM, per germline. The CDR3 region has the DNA TGTGCCAGCGAGGCGGGAGACTACGAGCAGTACTTC. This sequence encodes CASEAGDYEQYF.

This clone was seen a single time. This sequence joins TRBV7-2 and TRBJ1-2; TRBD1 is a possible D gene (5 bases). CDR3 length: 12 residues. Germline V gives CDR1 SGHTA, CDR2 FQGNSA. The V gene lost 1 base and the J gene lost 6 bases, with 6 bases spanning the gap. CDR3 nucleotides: TGTGCCAGCAGCTTAGTAGGGGATGGCTACACCTTC. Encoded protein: CASSLVGDGYTF. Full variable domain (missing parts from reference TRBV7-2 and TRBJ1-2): GAGVSQSPSNKVTEKGKDVELRCDPISGHTALYWYRQSLGQGLEFLIYFQGNSAPDKSGLPSDRFSAERTGGSVSTLTIQRTQQEDSAVYLCASSLVGDGYTFGSGTRLTVV.

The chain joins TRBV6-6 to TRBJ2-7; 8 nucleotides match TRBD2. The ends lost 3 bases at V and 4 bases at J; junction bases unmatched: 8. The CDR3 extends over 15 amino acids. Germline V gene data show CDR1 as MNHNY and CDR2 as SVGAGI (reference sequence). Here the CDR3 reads CASSYGSGSVYEQYF. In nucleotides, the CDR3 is TGTGCCAGCAGTTATGGAAGCGGGAGTGTTTACGAGCAGTACTTC.

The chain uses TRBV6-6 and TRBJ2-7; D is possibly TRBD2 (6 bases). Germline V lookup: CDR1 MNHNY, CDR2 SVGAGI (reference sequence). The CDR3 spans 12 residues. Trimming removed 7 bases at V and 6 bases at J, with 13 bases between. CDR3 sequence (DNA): TGTGCCAGCATTAAGGAGGGGAGCGAGCAGTACTTC. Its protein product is CASIKEGSEQYF.

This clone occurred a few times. The CDR3 sequence is CASSLGQGDYGYTF. DNA of the CDR3: TGTGCCAGCAGCTTAGGACAGGGAGACTATGGCTACACCTTC. V gene TRBV7-9 combines with J gene TRBJ1-2; 7 bases align to TRBD1. The CDR3 covers 14 residues. V was clipped by 1 base and J by 3 bases; unmatched bases: 2. Looked up from germline, CDR1 is SEHNR and CDR2 is FQNEAQ (reference sequence).

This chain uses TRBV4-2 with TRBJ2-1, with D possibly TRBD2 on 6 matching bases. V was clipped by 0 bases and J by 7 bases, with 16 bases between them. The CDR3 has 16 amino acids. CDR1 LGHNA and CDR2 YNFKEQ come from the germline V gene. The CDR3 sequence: CASSQDLPSEVNEQFF. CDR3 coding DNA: TGTGCCAGCAGCCAAGATCTCCCTAGCGAAGTGAATGAGCAGTTCTTC.

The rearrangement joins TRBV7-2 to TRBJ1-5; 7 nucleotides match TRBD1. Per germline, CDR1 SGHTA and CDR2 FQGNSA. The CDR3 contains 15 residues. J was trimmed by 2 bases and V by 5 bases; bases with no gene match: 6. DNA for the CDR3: TGTGCCAGCAGCGTGACAGGGAGGGGCAATCAGCCCCAGCATTTT. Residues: CASSVTGRGNQPQHF.

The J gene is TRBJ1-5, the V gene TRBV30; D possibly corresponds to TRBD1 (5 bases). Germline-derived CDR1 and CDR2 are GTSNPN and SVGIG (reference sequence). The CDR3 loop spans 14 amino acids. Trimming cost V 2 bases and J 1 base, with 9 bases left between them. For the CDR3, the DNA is TGTGCCTGGAGTACGACAGCGAGCAATCAGCCCCAGCATTTT. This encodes CAWSTTASNQPQHF.

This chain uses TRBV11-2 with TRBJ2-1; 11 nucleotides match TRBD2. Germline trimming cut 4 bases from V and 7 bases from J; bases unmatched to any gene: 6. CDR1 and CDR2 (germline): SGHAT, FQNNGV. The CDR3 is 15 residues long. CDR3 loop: CASSYSGRVGNEQFF. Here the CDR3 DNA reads TGTGCCAGCAGCTATAGCGGGAGGGTTGGTAATGAGCAGTTCTTC.

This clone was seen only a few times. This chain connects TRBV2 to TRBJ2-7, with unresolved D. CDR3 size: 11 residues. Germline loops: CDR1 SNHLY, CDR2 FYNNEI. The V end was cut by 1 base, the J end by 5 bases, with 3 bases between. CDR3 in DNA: TGTGCCAGCAGTGAAGTTAACGAGCAGTACTTC. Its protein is CASSEVNEQYF. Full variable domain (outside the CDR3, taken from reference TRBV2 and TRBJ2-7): EPEVTQTPSHQVTQMGQEVILRCVPISNHLYFYWYRQILGQKVEFLVSFYNNEISEKSEIFDDQFSVERPDGSNFTLKIRSTKLEDSAMYFCASSEVNEQYFGPGTRLTVT.

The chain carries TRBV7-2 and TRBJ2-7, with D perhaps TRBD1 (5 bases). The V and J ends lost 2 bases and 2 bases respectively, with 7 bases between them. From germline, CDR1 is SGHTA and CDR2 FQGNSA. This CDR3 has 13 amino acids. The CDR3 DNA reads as TGTGCCAGCAGCTTAAAAGGGGCCTACGAGCAGTACTTC. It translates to CASSLKGAYEQYF. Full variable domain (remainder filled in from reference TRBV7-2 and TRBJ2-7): GAGVSQSPSNKVTEKGKDVELRCDPISGHTALYWYRQSLGQGLEFLIYFQGNSAPDKSGLPSDRFSAERTGGSVSTLTIQRTQQEDSAVYLCASSLKGAYEQYFGPGTRLTVT.

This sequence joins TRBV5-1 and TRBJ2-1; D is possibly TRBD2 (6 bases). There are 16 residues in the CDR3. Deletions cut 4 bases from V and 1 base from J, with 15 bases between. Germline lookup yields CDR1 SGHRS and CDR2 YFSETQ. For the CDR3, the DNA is TGCGCCAGCAGCGCAGGCGGGGACCCTTCCTACAATGAGCAGTTCTTC. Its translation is CASSAGGDPSYNEQFF.